One T cell receptor (beta chain) is described in this entry. Only a few counts were recorded for this clonotype. The antigen it recognizes is unknown. No clone much larger than this one lies a single base away; base qualities are absent. From the cysteine through the phenylalanine, the CDR3 covers 15 amino acids. The CDR3 DNA has 45 bases and is translated from base 1. In the germline V gene (reference sequence), CDR1 corresponds to LNHDA and CDR2 to SQIVND. Cut back by 7 bases and 6 bases, the V and J ends lie 18 bases apart. The data stem from a study of T cells in Graves' hyperthyroidism and ophthalmopathy (dated by TCRdb to the late 2010s). Regarding the research as a whole: Peripheral blood was collected at initial diagnosis, before any treatment. A discovery cohort of about a hundred patients, approximately 45 with Graves' ophthalmopathy and over 55 with stable Graves' hyperthyroidism, was used to find distinguishing TCR V-J signatures. Prospective prediction of ophthalmopathy was tested in an independent validation cohort of fewer than 20 hyperthyroidism patients and 15 to 17 patients who later progressed to ophthalmopathy. TCR Vbeta CDR3 sequencing of approximately 140 peripheral blood samples (roughly 41 ophthalmopathy, 75 to 80 hyperthyroidism and roughly 17 progressor patients) is reported in the paper. The 80 to 100 discovery patients were randomly divided into training and test sets at a 7:3 ratio. Following sampling, methimazole starting at 30 mg daily was given to hyperthyroidism patients, and high-dose intravenous methylprednisolone was given to ophthalmopathy patients. Thyroid tissue and blood T-cell repertoires from roughly 6 Graves' hyperthyroidism patients were also compared in the study.

What the research found in general, with its limitations: In validation, the model predicted progression to ophthalmopathy with around 71% sensitivity and over 72% specificity, a median of about 6 months before onset. Sample size was not statistically predetermined, and blinding of investigators to group allocation was not performed. A 13 V-J signature model separated ophthalmopathy from stable hyperthyroidism, with around 88% sensitivity and around 84% specificity in cross-validation and 80%/75% in testing. Blood samples also contained most of the expanded thyroid clonotypes (frequency above 0.001), which suggests that blood repertoires may reflect thyroid immune responses.

In the ophthalmopathy patients, disease was moderately to severely active, with a Clinical Activity Score of 3 or more, a NOSPECS grade of 4 or more, and a duration of less than 3 months. The study excluded patients with uncontrolled infections, other autoimmune diseases, pregnancy or lactation. Diagnoses relied on clinical symptoms, serum thyroxine and TRAb, thyroid ultrasound and orbital computed tomography. PBMCs were isolated from about 9 ml of fresh peripheral blood by Ficoll-Paque density gradient centrifugation. Trizol reagent was used to extract total RNA, and RNA quality was then checked on an Agilent 2100 Bioanalyzer. The TCR beta CDR3 regions were amplified from RNA transcripts. The first round of RT-PCR for the TCR CDR3 was performed with the HTBI primer set and the Qiagen OneStep RT-PCR kit. The libraries were constructed in a second round of multiplex PCR and then size-selected and purified. Paired-end sequencing of the libraries was performed with 100 bp reads on an Illumina HiSeq2000. The authors' analysis ran thus. SOAPnuke was used to process the raw data, throwing out any read that contained adapters or uncalled bases, had a mean Phred below 15, or lacked an exact constant-primer or identifier match. COPE v1.2.5 was used to merge the high-quality paired reads, and each unique nucleotide sequence was defined as a clonotype. MiTCR v1.1 was used to align clonotypes to the IMGT TRBV, TRBD and TRBJ reference segments. The analysis included only V-J combinations with a frequency above 0.0001, which together covered approximately 99% of the repertoires. A TCS score was defined as the ratio of F50 (clonal expansion) to E x V (chaos), with BLOSUM62-based TCRdist applied between CDR3 peptides within each V-J. Welch's t-statistics and random forest reduced approximately 520 V-J features to roughly 13, which were used in a naive Bayes classifier (R e1071). Through fastp at Q25 and MiXCR, TCRdb rebuilt clones from the public reads, retaining in-frame beta chains. Rows with a matching CDR3 protein are joined into one entry that keeps the most common DNA and genes. The V and J calls were determined by TCRdb, not by the authors. The sample profile shows 310,000 or so distinct CDR3 sequences; about 15% of them were found once. Of the sample, around 61% is held by the ten largest clones.

The sequence is built from TRBV19 and TRBJ2-2; the D gene is perhaps TRBD1, from 5 matching bases. The sequence came from a woman between 55 and 75 years old with Graves' ophthalmopathy. The sample taken for sequencing was blood. Here the CDR3 is given as CASNEGHIDSGELFF. The bases read TGTGCCAGTAACGAAGGACATATCGATTCCGGGGAGCTGTTTTTT. Joined to the reference TRBV19 and TRBJ2-2 proteins, this CDR3 gives the full variable domain: DGGITQSPKYLFRKEGQNVTLSCEQNLNHDAMYWYRQDPGQGLRLIYYSQIVNDFQKGDIAEGYSVSREKKESFPLTVTSAQKNPTAFYLCASNEGHIDSGELFFGEGSRLTVL.